Listed below are T cell receptor beta chains from one sample, sequenced in a study of T cell responses to AZD1222 COVID-19 vaccine. The assay was immunoSEQ multiplex PCR, and TCRdb's table has in-frame clones only and misses some. The repertoire consists of some 150,000 clones, with more than 90% occurring once and the leading ten covering 2.5% to 3.5%. This material consisted of peripheral blood, taken 28 days after the second AZD1222 dose. These receptors were collected from an adult who received the AZD1222 COVID-19 vaccine. Each CDR3 is given with its conserved first and last residue. Fields, in order: clone size, V gene, D gene, J gene, CDR3 protein, CDR3 DNA. A D gene is named only where the DNA matches it firmly. Size tells how often a clone was seen (once, few, many) or the class of an expanded clone, and some rows leave it out.

>once|TRBV9|NA|TRBJ2-1
CASSPDLGDEQFF
TGTGCCAGCAGCCCCGACTTGGGGGATGAGCAGTTCTTC
>NA|TRBV4-1|NA|TRBJ2-7
CASSRKGQSSYEQYF
TGCGCCAGCAGCCGAAAAGGGCAGAGCTCCTACGAGCAGTACTTC
>NA|TRBV9|NA|TRBJ2-6
CASSVSGANVLTF
TGTGCCAGCAGCGTATCCGGGGCCAACGTCCTGACTTTC
>NA|TRBV19|TRBD1|TRBJ1-5
CASSISPTGGNQPQHF
TGTGCCAGTAGTATTAGCCCTACAGGGGGCAATCAGCCCCAGCATTTT
>NA|TRBV6-5|NA|TRBJ1-3
CASSLGHFSGNTIYF
TGTGCCAGCAGTCTAGGCCACTTCTCTGGAAACACCATATATTTT
>NA|TRBV9|TRBD2|TRBJ2-3
CASSASGNTDTQYF
TGTGCCAGCAGCGCTAGCGGAAACACAGATACGCAGTATTTT
>NA|TRBV6-1|NA|TRBJ1-2
CASSDDWGGSYGYTF
TGTGCCAGCAGTGATGATTGGGGCGGAAGTTATGGCTACACCTTC
>NA|TRBV24-1|NA|TRBJ1-1
CATSANGQKAFF
TGTGCCACCAGTGCCAACGGACAGAAAGCTTTCTTT
>NA|TRBV11-3|NA|TRBJ2-7
CASTRSGTDGAYEQYF
TGTGCCAGCACAAGATCAGGGACCGATGGCGCCTACGAGCAGTACTTC
>NA|TRBV6-4|TRBD1|TRBJ2-6
CASSGTGGSGANVLTF
TGTGCCAGCAGTGGGACAGGGGGCTCTGGGGCCAACGTCCTGACTTTC
>NA|TRBV18|TRBD2|TRBJ2-7
CASSPPTSGSNEQYF
TGTGCCAGCTCACCACCGACTAGCGGGAGTAACGAGCAGTACTTC
>NA|TRBV5-5|TRBD1|TRBJ2-7
CASIRSGQGFHEQYF
TGTGCCAGCATCAGGAGCGGACAGGGGTTTCACGAGCAGTACTTC
>NA|TRBV27|NA|TRBJ2-3
CASQVSRTDTQYF
TGTGCCAGCCAAGTGAGCCGCACAGATACGCAGTATTTT
>once|TRBV19|NA|TRBJ1-2
CASSPPTGYGYTF
TGTGCCAGTAGTCCTCCCACAGGCTATGGCTACACCTTC
>once|TRBV4-1|NA|TRBJ1-2
CASSQGAFSGNYGYTF
TGCGCCAGCAGCCAAGGCGCATTCTCAGGAAACTATGGCTACACCTTC
>NA|TRBV28|TRBD1|TRBJ1-5
CASRPTGLSNQPQHF
TGTGCCAGCAGACCGACAGGGCTTAGCAATCAGCCCCAGCATTTT
>NA|TRBV18|NA|TRBJ2-6
CASSPRSVSGANVLTF
TGTGCCAGCTCACCACGGTCTGTCTCTGGGGCCAACGTCCTGACTTTC
>NA|TRBV24-1|NA|TRBJ2-1
CATSRGGVNEQFF
TGTGCCACTTCAAGAGGGGGGGTCAATGAGCAGTTCTTC
>NA|TRBV6-6|TRBD1|TRBJ1-5
CASTRAHPQTGRNQPQHF
TGTGCCAGCACTCGAGCCCACCCCCAGACAGGGCGGAATCAGCCCCAGCATTTT
>NA|TRBV7-9|NA|TRBJ1-6
CASSLATVYNSPLHF
TGTGCCAGCAGCTTAGCGACGGTTTATAATTCACCCCTCCACTTT
>NA|TRBV3-1/TRBV3-2|TRBD2|TRBJ2-7
CASSRPGGRSSYEQYF
TGTGCCAGCAGCCGACCGGGAGGGAGGTCCTCCTACGAGCAGTACTTC
>once|TRBV27|NA|TRBJ2-3
CASSLVRGGDTQYF
TGTGCCAGCAGTTTGGTCCGCGGTGGGGATACGCAGTATTTT
>NA|TRBV6-4|NA|TRBJ2-2
CASSSDLTGELFF
TGTGCCAGCAGTTCCGACCTAACCGGGGAGCTGTTTTTT
>NA|TRBV11-3|TRBD1|TRBJ2-7
CASRRGQGITYEQYF
TGTGCCAGCAGGCGAGGACAGGGGATTACCTACGAGCAGTACTTC
>NA|TRBV28|NA|TRBJ1-2
CASSFDQPANYGYTF
TGTGCCAGCAGTTTCGATCAGCCAGCTAACTATGGCTACACCTTC
>NA|TRBV5-1|NA|TRBJ1-2
CASSLVGDGRGYTF
TGCGCCAGCAGCTTGGTGGGGGACGGGAGAGGCTACACCTTC
>NA|TRBV12-5|TRBD2|TRBJ2-4
CASGLVGTGTSGRGGAKNIQYF
TGTGCTAGTGGTTTGGTAGGGACCGGGACTAGCGGGAGAGGTGGTGCCAAAAACATTCAGTACTTC
>NA|TRBV5-1|NA|TRBJ1-5
CASSPLGGGSNQPQHF
TGCGCCAGCAGCCCCCTTGGGGGCGGTAGCAATCAGCCCCAGCATTTT
>few|TRBV19|NA|TRBJ1-1
CASSISAQDSEAFF
TGTGCCAGTAGTATCTCGGCCCAGGACTCTGAAGCTTTCTTT
>NA|TRBV10-2|TRBD2|TRBJ2-1
CASSERLAGYYNEQFF
TGCGCCAGCAGTGAGAGGCTAGCGGGATACTACAATGAGCAGTTCTTC
>NA|TRBV24-1|NA|TRBJ1-1
CATRSRTEAFF
TGTGCCACCAGGTCGCGTACTGAAGCTTTCTTT
>NA|TRBV24-1|NA|TRBJ1-2
CATSDLTEYGYTF
TGTGCCACCAGTGACTTGACAGAATATGGCTACACCTTC
>NA|TRBV15|NA|TRBJ2-1
CATNSGGGTYNEQFF
TGTGCCACCAACTCGGGTGGGGGGACCTACAATGAGCAGTTCTTC
>NA|TRBV19|NA|TRBJ1-2
CASSFVGTLYGYTF
TGTGCCAGTAGTTTTGTTGGGACGCTCTATGGCTACACCTTC
>NA|TRBV29-1|TRBD2|TRBJ2-7
CSVRGWTSGTYEQYF
TGCAGCGTGAGGGGGTGGACTAGCGGGACATACGAGCAGTACTTC
>NA|TRBV12-3/TRBV12-4|NA|TRBJ1-2
CASSLTGSYGYTF
TGTGCCAGCAGTTTGACAGGCAGCTATGGCTACACCTTC
>NA|TRBV11-3|TRBD1|TRBJ2-7
CASSPRDRGGDEQYF
TGTGCCAGCAGCCCCCGGGACAGGGGGGGAGACGAGCAGTACTTC
>NA|TRBV19|NA|TRBJ1-1
CASSTDRRTEAFF
TGTGCCAGTAGTACCGACAGGCGCACTGAAGCTTTCTTT
>NA|TRBV21-1|NA|TRBJ2-4
CASSPGGRIAKNIQYF
TGTGCCAGCAGCCCTGGGGGGCGGATAGCCAAAAACATTCAGTACTTC
>NA|TRBV5-1|NA|TRBJ2-2
CASSLSGGTDTGELFF
TGCGCCAGCAGCTTGTCTGGCGGGACAGATACCGGGGAGCTGTTTTTT
>NA|TRBV14|NA|TRBJ2-7
CASSRPGPTLGYEQYF
TGTGCCAGCAGCCGCCCCGGGCCGACCCTTGGCTACGAGCAGTACTTC
>NA|TRBV5-6|TRBD1|TRBJ1-4
CASSLGDRGNEKLFF
TGTGCCAGCAGCTTGGGGGACAGGGGTAATGAAAAACTGTTTTTT
>NA|TRBV11-3|TRBD2|TRBJ2-7
CASSFEGGREYEQYF
TGTGCCAGCAGCTTCGAAGGCGGGAGGGAGTACGAGCAGTACTTC
>NA|TRBV10-3|NA|TRBJ2-7
CAISDGYEQYF
TGTGCCATCAGTGACGGCTACGAGCAGTACTTC
>NA|TRBV6-5|TRBD1|TRBJ1-5
CASSLDRGLQPQHF
TGTGCCAGCAGTTTGGACAGGGGTTTACAGCCCCAGCATTTT
>once|TRBV5-1|NA|TRBJ1-2
CASSVGSGFEGYTF
TGCGCCAGCAGCGTAGGCTCAGGGTTCGAAGGCTACACCTTC
>NA|TRBV5-8|NA|TRBJ1-2
CASSLVGQIYGYTF
TGTGCCAGCAGCTTGGTGGGGCAGATCTATGGCTACACCTTC
>NA|TRBV3-1/TRBV3-2|NA|TRBJ1-4
CASSQDSAGQGEKLFF
TGTGCCAGCAGCCAAGACTCGGCAGGGCAGGGTGAAAAACTGTTTTTT
>NA|TRBV5-1|NA|TRBJ1-1
CASSLSSGSAAAFF
TGCGCCAGCAGCTTAAGTTCAGGGTCGGCGGCAGCTTTCTTT
>NA|TRBV7-9|TRBD1|TRBJ1-4
CASSRDSHSTNEKLFF
TGTGCCAGCAGCCGGGACAGTCATTCAACTAATGAAAAACTGTTTTTT
>NA|TRBV9|NA|TRBJ1-2
CASSEPLRGSAYTF
TGTGCCAGCAGCGAGCCCCTCCGTGGGTCTGCCTACACCTTC
>few|TRBV18|TRBD2|TRBJ2-7
CASSRAGDHYEQYF
TGTGCCAGCTCACGGGCGGGGGACCACTACGAGCAGTACTTC
>NA|TRBV7-2|NA|TRBJ1-2
CASSLAQGRDYGYTF
TGTGCCAGCAGCTTAGCGCAGGGTAGAGACTATGGCTACACCTTC
>NA|TRBV6-5|TRBD1|TRBJ1-6
CASRGQGLDSPLHF
TGTGCCAGCAGAGGACAGGGGTTGGATTCACCCCTCCACTTT
>NA|TRBV18|TRBD1|TRBJ1-1
CASSPGQGSLTEAFF
TGTGCCAGCTCACCGGGACAGGGTTCTCTCACTGAAGCTTTCTTT
>NA|TRBV12-2|NA|TRBJ2-7
CASRFRESYEQYF
TGTGCAAGTCGCTTCAGGGAGTCCTACGAGCAGTACTTC
>NA|TRBV28|NA|TRBJ2-7
CASGGISYEQYF
TGTGCCAGCGGCGGGATCTCCTACGAGCAGTACTTC
>NA|TRBV5-4|NA|TRBJ1-1
CASSLPQGIGNTEAFF
TGTGCCAGCAGCTTGCCCCAGGGTATTGGGAACACTGAAGCTTTCTTT
>NA|TRBV29-1|NA|TRBJ2-3
CSVGGSITDTQYF
TGCAGCGTTGGGGGCTCCATCACAGATACGCAGTATTTT
>NA|TRBV23-1|NA|TRBJ2-1
CASSPLGAKGYNEQFF
TGCGCCAGCAGTCCCCTGGGGGCTAAGGGGTACAATGAGCAGTTCTTC